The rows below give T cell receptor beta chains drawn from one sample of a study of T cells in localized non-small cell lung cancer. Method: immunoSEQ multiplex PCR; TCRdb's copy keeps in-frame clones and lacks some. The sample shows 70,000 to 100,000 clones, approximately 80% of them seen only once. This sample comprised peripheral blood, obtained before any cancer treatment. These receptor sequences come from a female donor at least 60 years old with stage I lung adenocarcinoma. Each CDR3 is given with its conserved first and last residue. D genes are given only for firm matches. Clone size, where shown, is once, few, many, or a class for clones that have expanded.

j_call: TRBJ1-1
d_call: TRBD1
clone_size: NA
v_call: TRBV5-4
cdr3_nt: TGTGCCAGCAGCCCTTACCGACAGGGGGCTGGTGAAGCTTTCTTT
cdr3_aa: CASSPYRQGAGEAFF

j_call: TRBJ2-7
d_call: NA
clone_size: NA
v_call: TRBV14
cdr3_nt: TGTGCCAGCAGCCTACCCGATGGCAGAGAGCAGTACTTC
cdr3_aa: CASSLPDGREQYF

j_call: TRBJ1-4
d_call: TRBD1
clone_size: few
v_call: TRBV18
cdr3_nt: TGTGCCAGCTCACCCGGGACAGGGATAGGAGCAAAACTGTTTTTT
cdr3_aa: CASSPGTGIGAKLFF

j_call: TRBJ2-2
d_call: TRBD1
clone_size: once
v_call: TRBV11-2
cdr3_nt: TGTGCCAGCAGCTTAAGACAGGGGGCAAGAGCCGGGGAGCTGTTTTTT
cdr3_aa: CASSLRQGARAGELFF

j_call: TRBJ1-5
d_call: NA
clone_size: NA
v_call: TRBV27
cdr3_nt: TGTGCCAGCAGTTTATCCGGGGCCAATCAGCCCCAGCATTTT
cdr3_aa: CASSLSGANQPQHF

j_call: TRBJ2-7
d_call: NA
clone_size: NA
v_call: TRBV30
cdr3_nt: TGTGCCTGGAGGGGGTCCTCCTACGAGCAGTACTTC
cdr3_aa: CAWRGSSYEQYF

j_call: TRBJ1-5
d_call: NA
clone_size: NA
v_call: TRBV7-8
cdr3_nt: TGTGCCAGCAGCCAAACAAATTTCAATCAGCCCCAGCATTTT
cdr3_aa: CASSQTNFNQPQHF

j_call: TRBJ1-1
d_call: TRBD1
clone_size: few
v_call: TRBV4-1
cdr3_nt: TGCGCCAGCAGCCGGACAGGGTTCGAAGCTTTCTTT
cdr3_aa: CASSRTGFEAFF

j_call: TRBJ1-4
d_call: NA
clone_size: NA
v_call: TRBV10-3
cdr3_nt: TGTGCCATCAGGGAAAAACTGTTTTTT
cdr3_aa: CAIREKLFF

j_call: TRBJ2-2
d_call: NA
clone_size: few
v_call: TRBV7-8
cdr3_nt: TGTGCCAGCAGCCCCCCTACAGGGGAGCTGTTTTTT
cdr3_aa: CASSPPTGELFF

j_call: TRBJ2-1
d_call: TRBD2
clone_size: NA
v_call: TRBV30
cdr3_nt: TGTGCCTGGAATTGGCTAGCGGGGTATGAGCAGTTCTTC
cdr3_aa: CAWNWLAGYEQFF